Presented here are 14 T cell receptor beta chains from one specimen sequenced in a study of T cell responses to AZD1222 COVID-19 vaccine. The assay was immunoSEQ multiplex PCR, and TCRdb's table has in-frame clones only and misses some. This table has 170,000 or so clones, 90% appearing once. This material consisted of peripheral blood, taken on day 0 of AZD1222 vaccination. The source of these receptors is an adult in good health.

CDR3 sequence (DNA): TGTGCCAGCAGTGAAGGGGCGTATGGAGAAAAACTGTTTTTT. Translation: CASSEGAYGEKLFF. The chain employs TRBV2 and TRBJ1-4; D is ambiguous. CDR3 length equals 14 residues. V lost 1 base, J lost 8 bases, and 11 bases lay in between. The germline V gene encodes CDR1 SNHLY and CDR2 FYNNEI.

This clone was detected once. The chain has TRBV30 and TRBJ2-2; a possible D gene is TRBD2 (5 bases). Trimming took off 0 bases at V and 1 base at J, with 9 bases between the two ends. This CDR3 is 15 amino acids long. Germline-derived CDR1 and CDR2 are GTSNPN and SVGIG (reference sequence). The CDR3 region is CAWSVGLLNTGELFF. Written as DNA, the CDR3 is TGTGCCTGGAGTGTAGGACTGCTGAACACCGGGGAGCTGTTTTTT.

The CDR3 region has the DNA TGTGCCAGCAGCCTCGGGGGGGCAGATTACAATGAGCAGTTCTTC. It encodes CASSLGGADYNEQFF. The chain is built from TRBV7-2 and TRBJ2-1; 8 bases agree with TRBD2. In germline, CDR1 is SGHTA, CDR2 FQGNSA. The CDR3 has 15 amino acids. V lost 5 bases and J lost 4; bases outside the gene matches: 7.

The V gene is TRBV11-3, the J gene TRBJ2-2, with D possibly called TRBD1 or TRBD2 (5 bases each). The CDR3 has 14 residues. CDR1 is SGHNT, CDR2 YENEEA, per germline. The V end lost 0 bases, the J end lost 7 bases, and 9 bases lay between the germline ends. CDR3 region: CASSLDGAYGELFF. The CDR3 bases are TGTGCCAGCAGCTTAGACGGGGCGTACGGGGAGCTGTTTTTT.

This clone was seen a few times. The chain joins TRBV28 to TRBJ1-6, with D uncertain. V was trimmed by 5 bases and J by 10 bases, leaving 15 bases between them. CDR1 and CDR2 from the germline V gene are MDHEN and SYDVKM. The length of the CDR3 is 14 residues. CDR3 protein: CASSPISPRSPLHF. In nucleotides, the CDR3 is TGTGCCAGCAGTCCCATTTCACCCCGCTCACCCCTCCACTTT.

V and J are TRBV2 and TRBJ1-2; 8 nucleotides line up with TRBD1. Germline V gives CDR1 SNHLY, CDR2 FYNNEI. CDR3 length equals 15 residues. Unmatched junction bases numbered 8, after V lost 4 bases and J lost 4 bases. This CDR3 reads CASSVTGASAYGYTF. CDR3 coding DNA: TGTGCCAGCAGTGTGACAGGGGCGTCAGCCTATGGCTACACCTTC.

The chain combines TRBV9 with TRBJ2-2; tentatively, D is TRBD1 (5 bases). The CDR3 runs to 14 residues. Trimming left V 6 bases short and J 5 bases short, with 14 bases between. The germline V gene has CDR1 SGDLS and CDR2 YYNGEE. CDR3 sequence: CASTGSGWTGELFF. CDR3 DNA: TGTGCCAGCACCGGGTCAGGGTGGACCGGGGAGCTGTTTTTT.

This clone was seen a handful of times. V usage is TRBV4-3 and J usage is TRBJ1-4; D remains ambiguous. The CDR3 consists of 15 residues. Germline lookup yields CDR1 LGHNA and CDR2 YSLEER. V lost 4 bases to trimming and J lost 5 bases, with 14 bases between them. The CDR3, as DNA: TGCGCCAGCAGCCCCACCGGACGAACAAATGAAAAACTGTTTTTT. As protein: CASSPTGRTNEKLFF.

CDR3 sequence: CASSQDEGGLAGALSSYNEQFF. CDR3 nucleotide sequence: TGTGCCAGCAGCCAAGATGAAGGGGGTCTAGCGGGGGCCCTGAGCTCCTACAATGAGCAGTTCTTC. This rearrangement joins TRBV3-1 (or the pseudogene TRBV3-2) to TRBJ2-1; 10 positions agree with TRBD2. Looked up from germline, CDR1 is LGHDT and CDR2 is YNNKEL (reference sequence). V lost 0 bases and J lost 0; bases outside the gene matches: 17. CDR3 length: 22 residues.

This clone was observed a few times. The J gene is TRBJ1-6, the V gene TRBV6-5, with D possibly TRBD1 on 5 matching bases. This CDR3 spans 15 amino acids. Deletions cut 3 bases from V and 8 bases from J, with 14 bases between. CDR1 is MNHEY and CDR2 is SVGAGI in the germline V gene. CDR3 coding DNA: TGTGCCAGCAGTTATTGGAGTGGGGGAGATTCACCCCTCCACTTT. As protein: CASSYWSGGDSPLHF.

This chain connects TRBV4-3 to TRBJ1-1, with TRBD1 identical over 11 bases. The germline CDR1 and CDR2 sequences are LGHNA and YSLEER. V shed 3 bases and J 6 bases; nucleotides not matched to a gene: 3. This CDR3 is built from 14 residues. CDR3 nucleotides: TGCGCCAGCAGCCAGGACAGGGGGCCGCCTGAAGCTTTCTTT. This encodes CASSQDRGPPEAFF.

This chain links TRBV4-1 with TRBJ1-3, with D unclear. CDR1 and CDR2 from the germline V gene are MGHRA and YSYEKL. V was pared by 2 bases and J by 1 base, with 9 bases between. The CDR3 consists of 15 residues. DNA for the CDR3: TGCGCCAGCAGCCAACTTTCCAGATCTGGAAACACCATATATTTT. Translated, it gives CASSQLSRSGNTIYF.

The chain couples TRBV28 to TRBJ1-3, with TRBD1 identical over 10 bases. The V gene's germline CDR1 is MDHEN and CDR2 SYDVKM. The CDR3 consists of 16 residues. The V and J ends lost 4 bases and 0 bases, in that order; junction bases with no gene match: 3. Here the CDR3 reads CASSYRDRGSGNTIYF. DNA for the CDR3: TGTGCCAGCAGTTACCGGGACAGGGGCTCTGGAAACACCATATATTTT.

The CDR3 bases are TGTGCCAGCAGCGTAGATTCAGGGGGCTCGGACAATGAGCAGTTCTTC. Its translation is CASSVDSGGSDNEQFF. V usage is TRBV9 and J usage is TRBJ2-1, with 8 bases that match TRBD1. From germline, CDR1 is SGDLS and CDR2 YYNGEE. The CDR3 spans 16 residues. V trimming: 0 bases; J trimming: 5 bases; junction bases outside the gene matches: 7.